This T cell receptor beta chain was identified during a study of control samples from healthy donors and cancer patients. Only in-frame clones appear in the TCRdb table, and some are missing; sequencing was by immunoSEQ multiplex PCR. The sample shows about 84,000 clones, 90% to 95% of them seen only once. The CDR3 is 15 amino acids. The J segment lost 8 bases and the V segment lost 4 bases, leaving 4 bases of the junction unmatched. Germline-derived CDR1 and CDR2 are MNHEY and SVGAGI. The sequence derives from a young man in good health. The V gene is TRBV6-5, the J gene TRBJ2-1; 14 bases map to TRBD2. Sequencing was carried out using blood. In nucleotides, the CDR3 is TGTGCCAGCAGTTCTTGGACTAGCGGGAGGCATGAGCAGTTCTTC. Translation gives CASSSWTSGRHEQFF.